One sample yielded the 21 T cell receptor beta chains listed below, sequenced in a study of shared clonotypes between healthy human individuals. Repertoires were generated with immunoSEQ multiplex PCR, while TCRdb's copy carries only in-frame clones and drops some. This table holds more than 2 million clones, approximately 94% found once. The material sequenced was naive CD4+ T cells sorted from blood. Subset indicated: CD45RA+ positively selected. These receptors all come from a young man in good health.

This chain uses TRBV2 with TRBJ2-7; D unclear. The V and J ends lost 3 bases and 2 bases respectively, with 8 bases between them. Looked up from germline, CDR1 is SNHLY and CDR2 is FYNNEI. This CDR3 is built from 13 residues. CDR3 nucleotides: TGTGCCAGCAGTGAGGCTTCGACCTACGAGCAGTACTTC. As protein: CASSEASTYEQYF.

The chain joins TRBV7-2 to TRBJ1-3, with 7 positions matching TRBD1. J was trimmed by 0 bases and V by 5 bases; bases with no gene match: 4. The CDR3 has 15 residues. The V gene's germline CDR1 is SGHTA and CDR2 FQGNSA. DNA for the CDR3: TGTGCCAGCAGCGCAAGACAGGGCTCTGGAAACACCATATATTTT. Protein sequence: CASSARQGSGNTIYF.

The chain uses TRBV6-1 and TRBJ2-6; TRBD1 matches at 9 bases. The ends lost 2 bases at V and 0 bases at J; junction bases unmatched: 5. Germline CDR1 and CDR2: MNHNS and SASEGT. The CDR3 has 18 amino acids. CDR3 DNA sequence: TGTGCCAGCAGTGAATGGGACAGGGCACTCTCTGGGGCCAACGTCCTGACTTTC. Its translation is CASSEWDRALSGANVLTF.

This clone has a handful of counts. The rearrangement uses TRBV4-3 and TRBJ1-6; D possibly corresponds to TRBD1 (6 bases). The germline V gene has CDR1 LGHNA and CDR2 YSLEER. The length of the CDR3 is 14 residues. V was shortened by 4 bases and J by 7 bases, with 11 bases between the two germline ends. This CDR3 reads CASSPGHSNSPLHF. The CDR3 DNA follows: TGCGCCAGCAGCCCGGGACATTCGAATTCACCCCTCCACTTT.

This clone was picked up one time. J is TRBJ2-3 and V is TRBV27; D is tentatively TRBD1 or TRBD2 (5 bases each). The ends were cut back, 5 bases at V and 5 bases at J, with 14 bases in the middle. The CDR3 runs to 14 residues. The germline CDR1 and CDR2 sequences are MNHEY and SMNVEV (reference sequence). CDR3 loop: CASSRETGGDTQYF. In nucleotides, the CDR3 is TGTGCCAGCAGTCGAGAAACAGGAGGAGATACGCAGTATTTT.

The chain couples TRBV5-1 to TRBJ1-2; maybe TRBD1 (5 bases). V was pared by 2 bases and J by 6 bases, with 14 bases between. This CDR3 comprises 14 residues. CDR1 is SGHRS and CDR2 is YFSETQ in the germline V gene. CDR3 amino acids: CASSFDSGMDGYTF. CDR3 DNA: TGCGCCAGCAGCTTCGACAGCGGGATGGATGGCTACACCTTC.

The rearrangement uses TRBV5-1 and TRBJ1-4, with D unresolved. Germline-derived CDR1 and CDR2 are SGHRS and YFSETQ. The length of the CDR3 is 17 residues. The V end lost 4 bases, the J end lost 0 bases, and 16 bases lay between the germline ends. This CDR3 reads CASSDRPSGPTNEKLFF. The CDR3 nucleotides read TGCGCCAGCAGCGACCGACCGTCAGGCCCAACTAATGAAAAACTGTTTTTT.

V gene TRBV30 combines with J gene TRBJ1-5; D remains ambiguous. The CDR3 is 14 amino acids. V lost 2 bases and J lost 4, with 12 bases in between. Germline assignment: CDR1 GTSNPN and CDR2 SVGIG (reference sequence). Here the CDR3 reads CAWSSGRQNQPQHF. In nucleotides, the CDR3 is TGTGCCTGGAGTTCCGGACGGCAAAATCAGCCCCAGCATTTT.

The CDR3 DNA follows: TGTGCCAGCAGTCAATTTACAGGGGGCTATGGCTACACCTTC. This gives the protein CASSQFTGGYGYTF. The gene calls are TRBV25-1 and TRBJ1-2; TRBD1 agrees at 8 bases. Germline lookup yields CDR1 MGHDK and CDR2 SYGVNS. CDR3 length: 14 residues. The trim removed 5 bases at V and 4 bases at J, leaving 6 bases unmatched.

The chain is built from TRBV7-2 and TRBJ2-7; TRBD1 matches 9 bases. The CDR3 consists of 16 residues. CDR1 and CDR2 from the germline V gene are SGHTA and FQGNSA. The junction had 14 bases not matched to a gene; V was cut back by 7 bases and J by 4 bases. The CDR3 DNA is TGTGCCAGCACCCCCCACGAGGGGACAGGGTTGTACGAGCAGTACTTC. Encoded protein: CASTPHEGTGLYEQYF.

The chain carries TRBV7-2 and TRBJ1-1; D gene ambiguous. V shed 2 bases and J shed 5 bases, with 15 bases lying between them. CDR3 length: 15 residues. CDR1 and CDR2 from the germline V gene are SGHTA and FQGNSA. CDR3 sequence (DNA): TGTGCCAGCAGCTTAAGCAGAGAGGTGGGAACTGAAGCTTTCTTT. It encodes CASSLSREVGTEAFF.

The chain couples TRBV6-6 to TRBJ1-6; no definite D call. The germline V and J ends were trimmed by 0 bases and 7 bases, with 13 bases remaining between them. The CDR3 covers 16 residues. CDR1 and CDR2 (germline): MNHNY, SVGAGI (reference sequence). The CDR3 region has the DNA TGTGCCAGCAGTTACTCGAACAGCAGTCCCAATTCACCCCTCCACTTT. Its protein is CASSYSNSSPNSPLHF.

The chain has TRBV30 and TRBJ2-2; D is unresolved. V was clipped by 4 bases and J by 6 bases, with 6 bases between them. The CDR3 extends over 11 amino acids. The germline V gene encodes CDR1 GTSNPN and CDR2 SVGIG (reference sequence). CDR3 in DNA: TGTGCCTGGATGGTCTCCGGGGAGCTGTTTTTT. Residues: CAWMVSGELFF.

V gene TRBV30 combines with J gene TRBJ1-1; no firm D call. The CDR3 extends over 13 amino acids. Trimming cost V 3 bases and J 6 bases, with 14 bases left between them. Looked up from germline, CDR1 is GTSNPN and CDR2 is SVGIG (reference sequence). This CDR3 is CAWSPERAAEAFF. DNA of the CDR3: TGTGCCTGGAGCCCTGAGAGGGCCGCTGAAGCTTTCTTT.

The chain links TRBV30 to TRBJ2-3; D is unclear. V lost 0 bases, J lost 11 bases, and 15 bases lay in between. Germline V CDR1 and CDR2: GTSNPN, SVGIG (reference sequence). This CDR3 spans 13 amino acids. CDR3 sequence (DNA): TGTGCCTGGAGTGTACCTCGATCCGGCGAGCAGTATTTT. It is translated as CAWSVPRSGEQYF.

The chain has TRBV19 and TRBJ2-7; weak D call: TRBD1 (6 bases). Germline CDR1 and CDR2: LNHDA and SQIVND (reference sequence). The CDR3 is made up of 15 amino acids. V lost 5 bases and J 3 bases, leaving 17 bases between the germline ends. The CDR3, as DNA: TGTGCCAGTAGTTTCCCAGGGGACACCATCTACGAGCAGTACTTC. Amino acid sequence: CASSFPGDTIYEQYF. Filled out from reference TRBV19 and TRBJ2-7, the complete variable domain reads DGGITQSPKYLFRKEGQNVTLSCEQNLNHDAMYWYRQDPGQGLRLIYYSQIVNDFQKGDIAEGYSVSREKKESFPLTVTSAQKNPTAFYLCASSFPGDTIYEQYFGPGTRLTVT.

The chain combines TRBV4-1 with TRBJ2-5; TRBD1 matches 7 bases. This CDR3 has 15 amino acids. Germline CDR1 is MGHRA and CDR2 is YSYEKL. The V and J ends lost 0 bases and 4 bases, in that order; junction bases with no gene match: 5. For the CDR3, the DNA is TGCGCCAGCAGCCAAGATTCGAGGGGGCGAGAGACCCAGTACTTC. Translation gives CASSQDSRGRETQYF.

This chain connects TRBV2 to TRBJ2-7; 12 nucleotides agree with TRBD2. The CDR3 has 15 residues. Germline V gene data show CDR1 as SNHLY and CDR2 as FYNNEI. V shed 4 bases, J shed 2 bases, and the junction held 3 bases outside the gene matches. Here the CDR3 reads CASSGTSGNTYEQYF. Written as DNA, the CDR3 is TGTGCCAGCAGTGGGACTAGCGGGAACACCTACGAGCAGTACTTC.

This sequence joins TRBV6-6 and TRBJ2-3, with D uncertain. This CDR3 is 13 amino acids long. The V gene lost 2 bases and the J gene lost 5 bases, with 8 bases spanning the gap. The germline gives CDR1 MNHNY, CDR2 SVGAGI (reference sequence). The CDR3 DNA reads TGTGCCAGCAGTTACCAACCGGGAGATACGCAGTATTTT. Translated: CASSYQPGDTQYF.

CDR3 nucleotide sequence: TGTGCCTGGAGTTACCCGGGGAAAATCCCTGGAAACACCATATATTTT. This translates into CAWSYPGKIPGNTIYF. The chain is built from TRBV30 and TRBJ1-3; D gene uncertain. The CDR3 runs 16 residues. V was cut by 2 bases and J by 2 bases, with 16 bases left in between. Per the germline V gene, CDR1 is GTSNPN and CDR2 is SVGIG (reference sequence).

This rearrangement joins TRBV2 to TRBJ1-5; 7 positions agree with TRBD1. CDR1 is SNHLY and CDR2 is FYNNEI in the germline V gene. After removal of 7 bases from V and 6 bases from J, the junction contained 9 bases not matched to a gene. The CDR3 extends over 14 amino acids. The CDR3 nucleotides read TGTGCCAGCACCCAGGGGGACAGACCTCAGCCCCAGCATTTT. This encodes CASTQGDRPQPQHF.